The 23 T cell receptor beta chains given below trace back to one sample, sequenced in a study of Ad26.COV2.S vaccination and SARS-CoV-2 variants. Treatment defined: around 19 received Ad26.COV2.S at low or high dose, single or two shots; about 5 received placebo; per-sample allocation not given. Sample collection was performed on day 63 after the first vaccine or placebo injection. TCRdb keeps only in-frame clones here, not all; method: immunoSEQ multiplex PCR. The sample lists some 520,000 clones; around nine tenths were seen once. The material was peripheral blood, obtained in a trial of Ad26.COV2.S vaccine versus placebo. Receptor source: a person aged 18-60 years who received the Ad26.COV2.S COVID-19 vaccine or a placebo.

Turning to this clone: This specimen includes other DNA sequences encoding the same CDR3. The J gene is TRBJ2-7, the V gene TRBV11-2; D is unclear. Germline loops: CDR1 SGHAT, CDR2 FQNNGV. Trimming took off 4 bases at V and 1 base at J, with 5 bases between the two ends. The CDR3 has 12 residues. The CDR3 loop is CASSSNSYEQYF. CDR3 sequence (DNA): TGTGCCAGCAGCTCAAATTCCTACGAGCAGTACTTC. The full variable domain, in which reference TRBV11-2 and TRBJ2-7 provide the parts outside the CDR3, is EAGVAQSPRYKIIEKRQSVAFWCNPISGHATLYWYQQILGQGPKLLIQFQNNGVVDDSQLPKDRFSAERLKGVDSTLKIQPAKLEDSAVYLCASSSNSYEQYFGPGTRLTVT.

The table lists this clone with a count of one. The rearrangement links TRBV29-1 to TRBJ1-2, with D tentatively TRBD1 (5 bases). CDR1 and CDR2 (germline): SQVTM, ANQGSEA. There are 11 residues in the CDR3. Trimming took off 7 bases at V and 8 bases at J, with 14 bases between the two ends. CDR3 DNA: TGCAGCGGCCGAGCGGGGGAGGGCTACACCTTC. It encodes CSGRAGEGYTF.

The CDR3 region is CASSLDREIGYTF. The CDR3 DNA is TGTGCCAGCAGCTTAGACAGGGAGATTGGCTACACCTTC. The V and J genes are TRBV7-3 and TRBJ1-2; 7 bases agree with TRBD1. This CDR3 contains 13 residues. Germline-derived CDR1 and CDR2 are SGHTA and FQGTGA. V shed 2 bases, J shed 7 bases, and the junction held 4 bases outside the gene matches.

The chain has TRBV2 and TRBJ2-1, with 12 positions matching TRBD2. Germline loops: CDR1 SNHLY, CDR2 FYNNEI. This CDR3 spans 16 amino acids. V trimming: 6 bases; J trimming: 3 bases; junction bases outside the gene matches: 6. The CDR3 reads CASSAGTSGLYNEQFF. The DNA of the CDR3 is TGTGCCAGCAGCGCGGGGACTAGCGGGCTCTACAATGAGCAGTTCTTC.

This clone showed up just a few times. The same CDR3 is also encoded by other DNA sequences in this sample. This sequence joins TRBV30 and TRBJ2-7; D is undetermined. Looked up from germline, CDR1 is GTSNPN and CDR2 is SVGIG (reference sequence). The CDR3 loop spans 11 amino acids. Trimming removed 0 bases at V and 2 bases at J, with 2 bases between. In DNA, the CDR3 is TGTGCCTGGAGTGTAACCTACGAGCAGTACTTC. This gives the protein CAWSVTYEQYF.

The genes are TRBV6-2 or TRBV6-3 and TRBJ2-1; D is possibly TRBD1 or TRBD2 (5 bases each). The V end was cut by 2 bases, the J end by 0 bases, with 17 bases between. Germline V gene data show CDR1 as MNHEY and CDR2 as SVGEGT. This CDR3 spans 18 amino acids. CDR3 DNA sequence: TGTGCCAGCAGTTACCTCCTGGGGGACGGTCACTCCTACAATGAGCAGTTCTTC. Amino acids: CASSYLLGDGHSYNEQFF.

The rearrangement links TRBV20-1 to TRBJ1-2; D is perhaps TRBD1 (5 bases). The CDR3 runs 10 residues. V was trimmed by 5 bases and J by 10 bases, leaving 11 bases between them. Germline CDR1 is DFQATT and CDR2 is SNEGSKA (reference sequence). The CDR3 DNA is TGCAGTGCTCGGAGGGACGACTACACCTTC. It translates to CSARRDDYTF.

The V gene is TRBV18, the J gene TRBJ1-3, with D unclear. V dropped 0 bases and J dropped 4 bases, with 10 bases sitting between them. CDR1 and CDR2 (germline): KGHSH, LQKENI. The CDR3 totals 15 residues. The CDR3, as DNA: TGTGCCAGCTCACCACCCCTCCCCGGGGGAAACACCATATATTTT. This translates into CASSPPLPGGNTIYF.

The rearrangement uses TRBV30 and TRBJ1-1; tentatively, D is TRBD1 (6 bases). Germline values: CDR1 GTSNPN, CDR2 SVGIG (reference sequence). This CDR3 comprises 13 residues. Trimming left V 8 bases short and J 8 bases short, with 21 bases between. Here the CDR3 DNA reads TGTGCCGGCCTAACAGGGAGAGGGAACGAAGCTTTCTTT. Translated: CAGLTGRGNEAFF. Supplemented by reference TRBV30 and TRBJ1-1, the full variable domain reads SQTIHQWPATLVQPVGSPLSLECTVEGTSNPNLYWYRQAAGRGLQLLFYSVGIGQISSEVPQNLSASRPQDRQFILSSKKLLLSDSGFYLCAGLTGRGNEAFFGQGTRLTVV.

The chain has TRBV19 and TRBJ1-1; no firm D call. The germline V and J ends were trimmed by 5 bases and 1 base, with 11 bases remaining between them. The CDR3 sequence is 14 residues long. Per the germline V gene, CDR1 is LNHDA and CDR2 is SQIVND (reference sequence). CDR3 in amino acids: CASSSQHANTEAFF. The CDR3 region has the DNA TGTGCCAGTAGTTCCCAGCACGCGAACACTGAAGCTTTCTTT.

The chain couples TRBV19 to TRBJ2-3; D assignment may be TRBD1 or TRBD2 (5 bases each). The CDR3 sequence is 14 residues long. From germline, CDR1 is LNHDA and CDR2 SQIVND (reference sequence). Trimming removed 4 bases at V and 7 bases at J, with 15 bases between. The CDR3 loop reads CASSKGPRTYTQYF. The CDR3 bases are TGTGCCAGTAGTAAGGGACCGAGAACCTATACGCAGTATTTT.

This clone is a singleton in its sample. The CDR3 protein is CASSLGQGAATGELFF. The CDR3 bases are TGTGCCAGCAGCTTAGGACAGGGGGCTGCCACCGGGGAGCTGTTTTTT. The chain is built from TRBV7-6 and TRBJ2-2, with 10 bases aligning to TRBD1. The V and J ends lost 1 base and 4 bases, in that order; junction bases with no gene match: 3. The CDR3 is 16 amino acids. Germline lookup yields CDR1 SGHVS and CDR2 FNYEAQ.

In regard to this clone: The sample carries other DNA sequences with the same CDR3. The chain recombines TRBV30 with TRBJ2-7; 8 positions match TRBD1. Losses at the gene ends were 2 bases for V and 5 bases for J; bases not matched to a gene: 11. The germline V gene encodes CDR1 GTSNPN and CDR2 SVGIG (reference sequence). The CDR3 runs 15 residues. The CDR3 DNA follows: TGTGCCTGGAGTCCCCCGGGGCAGGGGGCCCACGAGCAGTACTTC. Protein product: CAWSPPGQGAHEQYF.

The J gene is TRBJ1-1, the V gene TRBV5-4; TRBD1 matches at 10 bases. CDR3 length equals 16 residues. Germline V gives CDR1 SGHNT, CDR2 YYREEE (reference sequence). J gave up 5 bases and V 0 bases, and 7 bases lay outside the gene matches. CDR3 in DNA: TGTGCCAGCAGCTTGGGCCTGCGGGGACAGGGGACTGAAGCTTTCTTT. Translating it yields CASSLGLRGQGTEAFF.

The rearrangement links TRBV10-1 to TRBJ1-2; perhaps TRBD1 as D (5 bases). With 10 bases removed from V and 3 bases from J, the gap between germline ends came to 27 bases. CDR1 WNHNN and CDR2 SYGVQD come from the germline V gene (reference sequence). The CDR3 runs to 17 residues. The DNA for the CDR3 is TGCGCCACCGGAAAGAGAGATCCCGGGACCGAGCACTATGGCTACACCTTC. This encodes CATGKRDPGTEHYGYTF.

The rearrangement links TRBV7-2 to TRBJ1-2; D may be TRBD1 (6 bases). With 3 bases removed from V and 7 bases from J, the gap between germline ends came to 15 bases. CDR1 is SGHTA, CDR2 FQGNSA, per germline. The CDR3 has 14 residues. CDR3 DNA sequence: TGTGCCAGCAGCTTCCTACAGGGTGGGGGTGGCTACACCTTC. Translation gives CASSFLQGGGGYTF.

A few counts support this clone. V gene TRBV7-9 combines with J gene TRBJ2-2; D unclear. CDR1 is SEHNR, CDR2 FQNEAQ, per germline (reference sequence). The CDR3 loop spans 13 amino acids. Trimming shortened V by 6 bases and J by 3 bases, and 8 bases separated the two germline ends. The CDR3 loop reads CASSPPYTGELFF. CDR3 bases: TGTGCCAGCAGTCCTCCGTACACCGGGGAGCTGTTTTTT.

CDR3 coding DNA: TGTGCCAGCAGCCGCGCAGCCGGGACAGGGAATCGTGGCTACACCTTC. This sequence encodes CASSRAAGTGNRGYTF. This sequence joins TRBV7-3 and TRBJ1-2; 9 positions agree with TRBD1. The length of the CDR3 is 16 residues. The ends lost 5 bases at V and 7 bases at J; junction bases unmatched: 14. Germline V gene lookup returns CDR1 SGHTA and CDR2 FQGTGA. The variable domain in full, with the rest retrieved from reference TRBV7-3 and TRBJ1-2, is GAGVSQTPSNKVTEKGKYVELRCDPISGHTALYWYRQSLGQGPEFLIYFQGTGAADDSGLPNDRFFAVRPEGSVSTLKIQRTERGDSAVYLCASSRAAGTGNRGYTFGSGTRLTVV.

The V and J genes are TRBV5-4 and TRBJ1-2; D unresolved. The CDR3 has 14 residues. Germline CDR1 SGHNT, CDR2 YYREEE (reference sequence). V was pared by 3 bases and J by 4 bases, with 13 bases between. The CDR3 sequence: CASSSPGRLYGYTF. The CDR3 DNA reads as TGTGCCAGCAGCTCCCCCGGACGGCTCTATGGCTACACCTTC.

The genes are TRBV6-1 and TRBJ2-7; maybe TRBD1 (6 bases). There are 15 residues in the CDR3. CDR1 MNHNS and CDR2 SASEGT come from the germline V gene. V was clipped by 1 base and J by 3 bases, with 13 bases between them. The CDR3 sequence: CASSEGGTQNYEQYF. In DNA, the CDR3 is TGTGCCAGCAGTGAAGGGGGGACACAGAACTACGAGCAGTACTTC.

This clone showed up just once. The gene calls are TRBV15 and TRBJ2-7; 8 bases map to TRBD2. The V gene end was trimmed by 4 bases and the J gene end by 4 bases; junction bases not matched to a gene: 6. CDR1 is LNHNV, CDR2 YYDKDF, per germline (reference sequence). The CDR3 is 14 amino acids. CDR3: CATSIGTSGYEQYF. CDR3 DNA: TGTGCCACCAGCATCGGGACTAGTGGGTACGAGCAGTACTTC.

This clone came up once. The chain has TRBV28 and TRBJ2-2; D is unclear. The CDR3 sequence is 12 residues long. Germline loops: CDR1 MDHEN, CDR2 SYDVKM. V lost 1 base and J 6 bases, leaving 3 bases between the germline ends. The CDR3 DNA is TGTGCCAGCAGTTTATCGGCCGGGGAGCTGTTTTTT. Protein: CASSLSAGELFF.

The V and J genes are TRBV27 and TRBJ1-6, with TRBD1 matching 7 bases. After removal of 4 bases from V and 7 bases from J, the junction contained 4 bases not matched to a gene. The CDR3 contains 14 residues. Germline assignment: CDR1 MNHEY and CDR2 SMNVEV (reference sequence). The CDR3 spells CASSSDRENSPLHF. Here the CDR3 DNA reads TGTGCCAGCAGTTCCGACAGGGAGAATTCACCCCTCCACTTT.